This TCR beta chain was found in a study of Ad26.COV2.S vaccination and SARS-CoV-2 variants. For the study at large: The Ad26.COV2.S arm of the COV1001 trial was where the donor was placed. The study's findings and limits: Reported post-vaccination CD8+ and CD4+ T cell responses to spike showed substantial breadth. Total T cell responses may have been underestimated by the TCR breadth and depth analyses. Vaccinees and placebo recipients showed similar non-spike TCR breadth.

Data came from immunoSEQ multiplex PCR; TCRdb stores just in-frame clones and leaves some out. The sample lists 400,000 to 450,000 clones; about 93% were seen once. A word on this clone: No antigen is known for it.

Specified treatment: around 19 received Ad26.COV2.S at low or high dose, single or two shots; five or six received placebo; per-sample allocation not given. At day 63 after the first vaccine or placebo injection, samples were drawn. The clonotype was recovered from a person aged 18 to 59 who received the Ad26.COV2.S COVID-19 vaccine or a placebo. Specimen: peripheral blood, collected in a trial of Ad26.COV2.S vaccine versus placebo.

As DNA, the CDR3 is TGTGCCAGCGATCCGGGACAGGGGAACGAGCAGTACTTC. It translates to CASDPGQGNEQYF. The chain recombines TRBV6-5 with TRBJ2-7, with 10 bases fitting TRBD1. The CDR3 is 13 amino acids. CDR1 is MNHEY and CDR2 is SVGAGI in the germline V gene. Germline trimming cut 8 bases from V and 5 bases from J; bases unmatched to any gene: 6.